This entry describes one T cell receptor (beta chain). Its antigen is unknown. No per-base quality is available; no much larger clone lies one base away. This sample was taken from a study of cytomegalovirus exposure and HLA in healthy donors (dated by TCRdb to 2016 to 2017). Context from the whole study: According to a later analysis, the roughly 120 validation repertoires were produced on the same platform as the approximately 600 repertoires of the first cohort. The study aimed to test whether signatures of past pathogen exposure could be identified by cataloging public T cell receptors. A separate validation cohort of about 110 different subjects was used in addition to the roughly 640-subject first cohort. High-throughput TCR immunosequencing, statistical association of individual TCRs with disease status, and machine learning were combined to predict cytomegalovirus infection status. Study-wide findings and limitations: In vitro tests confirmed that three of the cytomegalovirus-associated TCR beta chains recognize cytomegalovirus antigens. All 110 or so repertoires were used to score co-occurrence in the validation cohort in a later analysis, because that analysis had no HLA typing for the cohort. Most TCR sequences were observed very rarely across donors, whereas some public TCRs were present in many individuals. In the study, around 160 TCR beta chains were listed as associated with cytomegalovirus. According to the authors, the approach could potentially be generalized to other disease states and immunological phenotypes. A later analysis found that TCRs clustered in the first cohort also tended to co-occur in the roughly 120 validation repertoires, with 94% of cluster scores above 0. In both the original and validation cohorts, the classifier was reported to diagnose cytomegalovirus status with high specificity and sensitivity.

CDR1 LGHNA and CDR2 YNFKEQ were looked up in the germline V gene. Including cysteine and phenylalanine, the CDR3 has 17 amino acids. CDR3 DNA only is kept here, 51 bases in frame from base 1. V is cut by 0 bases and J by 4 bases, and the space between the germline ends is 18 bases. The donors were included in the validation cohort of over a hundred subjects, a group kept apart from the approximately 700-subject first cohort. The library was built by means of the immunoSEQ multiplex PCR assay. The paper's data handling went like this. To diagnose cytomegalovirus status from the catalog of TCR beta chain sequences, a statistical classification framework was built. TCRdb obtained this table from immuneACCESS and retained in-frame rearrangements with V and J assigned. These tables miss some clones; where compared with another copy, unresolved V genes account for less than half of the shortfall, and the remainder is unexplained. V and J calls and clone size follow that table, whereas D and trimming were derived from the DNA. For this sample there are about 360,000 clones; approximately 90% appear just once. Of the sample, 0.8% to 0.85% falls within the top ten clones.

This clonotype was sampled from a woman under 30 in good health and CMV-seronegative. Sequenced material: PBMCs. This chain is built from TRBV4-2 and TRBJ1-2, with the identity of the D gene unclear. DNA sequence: TGTGCCAGCAGCCAAGATGCGGGAGCAGCGACGATCTATGGCTACACCTTC. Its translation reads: CASSQDAGAATIYGYTF.